The rows below give T cell receptor beta chains drawn from one sample of a study of T cells in Graves' hyperthyroidism and ophthalmopathy. TCRdb analysed the multiplex PCR reads with MiXCR anew, one entry per CDR3 protein. Here the sample spans fewer than 700,000 distinct CDR3 sequences, 15% to 20% being singletons. The material sequenced was blood. These receptors all come from a woman between 25 and 40 years old with Graves' hyperthyroidism. The CDR3 runs from the conserved cysteine through the conserved F or W. The D gene is left open where the match is weak. Only part of the rows carry a size: once, few, many, or a class if the clone is expanded.

j_call d_call v_call clone_size cdr3_aa cdr3_nt
TRBJ1-2 - TRBV20-1 - CSARDPTGTQKGYGYTF TGCAGTGCTAGAGACCCCACGGGGACGCAGAAAGGCTATGGCTACACCTTC
TRBJ1-1 - TRBV6-1 few CASSERERAFF TGTGCCAGCAGTGAACGGGAAAGAGCTTTCTTT
TRBJ2-2 TRBD2 TRBV4-1 - CVSSHPLSGGGELFF TGCGTCAGCAGCCATCCTCTAAGCGGGGGCGGGGAGCTGTTTTTT
TRBJ1-4 - TRBV15 few CATSTRQTNEKLFF TGTGCCACCAGCACCCGACAAACTAATGAAAAACTGTTTTTT
TRBJ2-7 - TRBV16 many CASSQYREYEQYF TGTGCCAGCAGCCAATACAGGGAATACGAGCAGTACTTC
TRBJ1-4 - TRBV30 - CAWTTWGNEKLFF TGTGCCTGGACGACGTGGGGTAATGAAAAACTGTTTTTT
TRBJ2-1 - TRBV2 many CASLRDSSSYNEQFF TGTGCCAGCCTACGGGACTCAAGCTCCTACAATGAGCAGTTCTTC
TRBJ2-5 TRBD2 TRBV6-5 - CASSYSTSGIPETQYF TGTGCCAGCAGTTACTCGACTAGCGGGATCCCAGAGACCCAGTACTTC
TRBJ2-7 - TRBV20-1 many CSGQGDSYEQYF TGCAGTGGGCAGGGTGACTCCTACGAGCAGTACTTC
TRBJ1-2 TRBD1 TRBV30 few CAWSPWTGVNDGYTF TGTGCCTGGAGTCCTTGGACAGGGGTTAACGATGGCTACACCTTC
TRBJ2-6 TRBD1 TRBV19 - CASSKGAAGANVLTF TGTGCCAGTAGTAAGGGGGCGGCCGGGGCCAACGTCCTGACTTTC
TRBJ2-2 - TRBV7-3 - CASSLGLGGELFF TGTGCCAGCAGCTTAGGGCTTGGCGGGGAGCTGTTTTTT
TRBJ2-3 TRBD2 TRBV7-3 few CASSLGASGSSTDTQYF TGTGCCAGCAGCTTAGGGGCTAGCGGGAGTAGCACAGATACGCAGTATTTT
TRBJ2-3 - TRBV20-1 few CSASFYSTDTQYF TGCAGTGCTAGTTTCTACTCCACAGATACGCAGTATTTT
TRBJ2-1 TRBD2 TRBV28 many CASSDSGGPYNEQFF TGTGCCAGCAGTGACAGCGGGGGCCCCTACAATGAGCAGTTCTTC
TRBJ2-5 - TRBV11-2 many CASSFGRGPETQYF TGTGCCAGCAGCTTTGGGCGGGGCCCAGAGACCCAGTACTTC
TRBJ1-5 - TRBV4-3 few CASSQDYRNQPQHF TGCGCCAGCAGCCAAGATTACCGCAATCAGCCCCAGCATTTT
TRBJ2-4 TRBD1 TRBV3-1 many CASSRQGENIQYF TGTGCCAGCAGTCGACAGGGAGAAAACATTCAGTACTTC
TRBJ1-1 - TRBV27 few CASSFGTLNTGAFF TGTGCCAGCAGTTTCGGGACTTTGAACACTGGAGCTTTCTTT
TRBJ2-7 - TRBV6-1 few CATNDRAALRTHEQYF TGTGCCACCAACGACCGAGCGGCGCTGAGGACCCACGAGCAGTACTTC
TRBJ2-6 - TRBV5-1 few CASSLSNRASGANVLTF TGCGCCAGCAGCTTGAGCAACAGAGCCTCTGGGGCCAACGTCCTGACTTTC
TRBJ2-3 - TRBV10-3 - CAISDVRSTDTQYF TGTGCCATCAGTGATGTGAGAAGCACAGATACGCAGTATTTT
TRBJ2-3 - TRBV12-3/TRBV12-4 many CASRQEQRRDTQYF TGTGCCAGCAGACAGGAGCAGCGGAGAGATACGCAGTATTTT
TRBJ1-2 - TRBV13 - CASRRAANYGYTF TGTGCCAGCAGACGGGCGGCTAACTATGGCTACACCTTC
TRBJ1-1 - TRBV11-2 many CASVRDFMNTEAFF TGTGCCAGCGTAAGGGACTTCATGAACACTGAAGCTTTCTTT
TRBJ2-5 TRBD2 TRBV27 - CASSRAGGPSGTQYF TGTGCCAGCAGTAGAGCGGGAGGCCCATCGGGGACCCAGTACTTC
TRBJ1-2 TRBD1 TRBV20-1 - CSARRDRGNYGYTF TGCAGTGCTCGCCGGGACAGGGGGAACTATGGCTACACCTTC